Below, one T cell receptor (beta chain) is given with its context. Its antigen is not identified. The data were obtained in a study of response to subunit inactivated influenza vaccine. Study-level points and caveats: Authors suggested each seasonal influenza vaccination recruits few new T cells.

MiXCR, run by TCRdb on the RT-PCR reads, gives a single entry per CDR3 protein. The sample carries about 700,000 distinct CDR3 sequences, more than 11% recorded once. The CDR3 is 15 residues long. V lost 6 bases to trimming and J lost 1 base, with 13 bases between them. The germline V gene encodes CDR1 SNHLY and CDR2 FYNNEI. This clonotype was obtained from a man aged 50 to 60 who received an inactivated influenza vaccine. The chain links TRBV2 to TRBJ1-5; D may be TRBD1 (6 bases). Specimen: PBMCs from blood, collected less than 15 days before vaccination. The CDR3 loop reads CASRLSGVSNQPQHF. CDR3 in DNA: TGTGCCAGCAGACTTTCAGGGGTAAGCAATCAGCCCCAGCATTTT.